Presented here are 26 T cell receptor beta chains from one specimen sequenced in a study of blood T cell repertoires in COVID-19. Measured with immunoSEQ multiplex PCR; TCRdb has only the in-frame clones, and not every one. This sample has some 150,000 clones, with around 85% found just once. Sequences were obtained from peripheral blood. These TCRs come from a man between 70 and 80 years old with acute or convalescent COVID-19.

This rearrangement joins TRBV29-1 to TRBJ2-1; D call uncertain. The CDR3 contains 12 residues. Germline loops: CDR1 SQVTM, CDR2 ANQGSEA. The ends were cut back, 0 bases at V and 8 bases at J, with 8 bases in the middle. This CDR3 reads CSVEEIRYEQFF. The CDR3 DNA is TGCAGCGTTGAAGAGATCAGATATGAGCAGTTCTTC.

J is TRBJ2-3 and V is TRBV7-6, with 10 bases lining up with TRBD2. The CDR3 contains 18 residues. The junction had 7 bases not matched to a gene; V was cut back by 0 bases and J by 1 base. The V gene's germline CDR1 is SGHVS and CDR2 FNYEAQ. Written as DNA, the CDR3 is TGTGCCAGCAGCTTAGCAGCGGGAGGGCCCGCCCGCACAGATACGCAGTATTTT. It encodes CASSLAAGGPARTDTQYF. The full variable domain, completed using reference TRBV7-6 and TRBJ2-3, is GAGVSQSPRYKVTKRGQDVALRCDPISGHVSLYWYRQALGQGPEFLTYFNYEAQQDKSGLPNDRFSAERPEGSISTLTIQRTEQRDSAMYRCASSLAAGGPARTDTQYFGPGTRLTVL.

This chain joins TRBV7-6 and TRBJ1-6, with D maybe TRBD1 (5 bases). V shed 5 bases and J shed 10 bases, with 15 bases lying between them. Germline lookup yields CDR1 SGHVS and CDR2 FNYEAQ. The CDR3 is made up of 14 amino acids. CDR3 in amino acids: CASSLQTPGSPLHF. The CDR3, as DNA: TGTGCCAGCAGCCTACAAACCCCAGGGTCACCCCTCCACTTT.

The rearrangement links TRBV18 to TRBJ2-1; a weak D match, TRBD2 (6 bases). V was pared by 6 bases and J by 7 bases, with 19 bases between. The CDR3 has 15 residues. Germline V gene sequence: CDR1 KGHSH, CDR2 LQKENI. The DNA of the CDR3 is TGTGCCAGCTCCCCTACGGGGGAGATAGGGAATGAGCAGTTCTTC. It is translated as CASSPTGEIGNEQFF.

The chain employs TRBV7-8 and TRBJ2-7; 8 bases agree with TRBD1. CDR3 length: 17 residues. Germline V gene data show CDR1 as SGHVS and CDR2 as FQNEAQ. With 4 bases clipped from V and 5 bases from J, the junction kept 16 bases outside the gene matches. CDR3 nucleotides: TGTGCCAGCAGCTCTAGGGTTGCGGGACAGGCTATCCACGAGCAGTACTTC. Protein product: CASSSRVAGQAIHEQYF.

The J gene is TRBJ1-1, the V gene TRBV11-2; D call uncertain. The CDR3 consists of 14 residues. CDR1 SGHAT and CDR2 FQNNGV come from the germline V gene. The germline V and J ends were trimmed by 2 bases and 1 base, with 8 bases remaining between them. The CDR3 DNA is TGTGCCAGCAGCTTACGGGTAGGGAACACTGAAGCTTTCTTT. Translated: CASSLRVGNTEAFF.

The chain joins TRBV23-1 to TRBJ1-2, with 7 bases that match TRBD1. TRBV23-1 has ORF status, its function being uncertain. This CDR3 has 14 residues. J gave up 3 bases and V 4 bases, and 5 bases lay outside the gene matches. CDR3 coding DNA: TGCGCCAGCAGTCGGTGGACAGGTGACTATGGCTACACCTTC. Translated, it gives CASSRWTGDYGYTF.

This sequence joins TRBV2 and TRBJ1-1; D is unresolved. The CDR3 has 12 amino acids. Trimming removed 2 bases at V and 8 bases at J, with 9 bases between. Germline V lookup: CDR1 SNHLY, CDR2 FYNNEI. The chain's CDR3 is CASSERRLEAFF. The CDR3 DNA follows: TGTGCCAGCAGTGAACGACGACTAGAAGCTTTCTTT.

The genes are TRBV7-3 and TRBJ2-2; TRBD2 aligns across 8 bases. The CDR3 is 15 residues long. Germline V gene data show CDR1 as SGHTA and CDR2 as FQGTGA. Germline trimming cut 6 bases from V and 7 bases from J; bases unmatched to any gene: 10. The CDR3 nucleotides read TGTGCCAGCAGTAAGCCACCTAGCGGGCGCGGGGAGCTGTTTTTT. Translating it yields CASSKPPSGRGELFF.

In DNA, the CDR3 is TGTGCCACCAGTGATTTGATCGGGACTAGCGGGGTCCCTCGGCTCAATGAGCAGTTCTTC. Protein product: CATSDLIGTSGVPRLNEQFF. The V gene is TRBV24-1, the J gene TRBJ2-1; 13 bases align to TRBD2. Per the germline V gene, CDR1 is KGHDR and CDR2 is SFDVKD. V shed 0 bases and J 6 bases; nucleotides not matched to a gene: 13. The CDR3 is made up of 20 amino acids.

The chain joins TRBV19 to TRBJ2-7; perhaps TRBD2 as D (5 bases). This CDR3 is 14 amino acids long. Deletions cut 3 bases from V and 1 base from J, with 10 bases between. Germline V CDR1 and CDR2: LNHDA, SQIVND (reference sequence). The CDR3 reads CASSISSPSYEQYF. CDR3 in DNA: TGTGCCAGTAGTATCTCTAGCCCTTCCTACGAGCAGTACTTC.

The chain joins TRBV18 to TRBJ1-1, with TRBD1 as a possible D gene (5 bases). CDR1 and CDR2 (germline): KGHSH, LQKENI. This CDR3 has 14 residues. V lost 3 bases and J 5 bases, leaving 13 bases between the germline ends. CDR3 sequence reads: CASSPSDSGTEAFF. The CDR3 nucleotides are TGTGCCAGCTCACCTTCAGACAGTGGTACTGAAGCTTTCTTT.

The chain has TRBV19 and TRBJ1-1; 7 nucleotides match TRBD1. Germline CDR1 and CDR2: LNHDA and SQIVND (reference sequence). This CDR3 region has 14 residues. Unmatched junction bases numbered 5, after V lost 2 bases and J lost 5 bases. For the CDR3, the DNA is TGTGCCAGTAGTATACCGGGACAGTCGACTGAAGCTTTCTTT. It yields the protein CASSIPGQSTEAFF.

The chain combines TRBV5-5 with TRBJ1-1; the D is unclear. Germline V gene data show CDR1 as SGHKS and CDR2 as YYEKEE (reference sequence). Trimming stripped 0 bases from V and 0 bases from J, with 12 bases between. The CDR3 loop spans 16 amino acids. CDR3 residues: CASSLGAGSVNTEAFF. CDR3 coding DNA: TGTGCCAGCAGCTTGGGAGCAGGTTCTGTGAACACTGAAGCTTTCTTT.

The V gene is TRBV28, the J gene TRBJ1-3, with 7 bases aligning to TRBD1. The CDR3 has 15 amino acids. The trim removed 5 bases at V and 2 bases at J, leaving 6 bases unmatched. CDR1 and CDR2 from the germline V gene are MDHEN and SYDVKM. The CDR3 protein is CASSLGQVPGNTIYF. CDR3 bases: TGTGCCAGCAGTCTAGGACAGGTCCCTGGAAACACCATATATTTT.

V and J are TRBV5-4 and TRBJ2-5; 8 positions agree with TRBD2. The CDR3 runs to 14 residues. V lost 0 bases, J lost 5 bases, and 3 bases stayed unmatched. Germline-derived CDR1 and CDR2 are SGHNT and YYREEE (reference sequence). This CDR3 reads CASSLESGSETQYF. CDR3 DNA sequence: TGTGCCAGCAGCTTGGAAAGCGGGAGCGAGACCCAGTACTTC.

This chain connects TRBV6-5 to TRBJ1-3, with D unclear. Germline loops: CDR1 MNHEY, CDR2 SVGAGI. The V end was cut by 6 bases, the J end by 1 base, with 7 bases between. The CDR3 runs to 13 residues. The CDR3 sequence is CASRELSGNTIYF. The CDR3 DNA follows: TGTGCCAGCAGGGAGTTGTCTGGAAACACCATATATTTT.

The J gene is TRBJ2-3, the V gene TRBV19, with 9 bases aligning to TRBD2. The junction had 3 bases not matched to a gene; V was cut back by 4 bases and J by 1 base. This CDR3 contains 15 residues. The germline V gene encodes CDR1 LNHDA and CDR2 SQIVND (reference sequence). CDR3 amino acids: CASSTLAGGTDTQYF. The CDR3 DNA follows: TGTGCCAGTAGTACCTTAGCGGGAGGCACAGATACGCAGTATTTT.

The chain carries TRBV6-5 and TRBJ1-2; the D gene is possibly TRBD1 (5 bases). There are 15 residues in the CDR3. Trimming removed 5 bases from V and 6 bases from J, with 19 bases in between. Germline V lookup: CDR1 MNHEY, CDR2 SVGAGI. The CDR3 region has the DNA TGTGCCAGCAGTAACTGGGGGGGAGGTGATAATGGCTACACCTTC. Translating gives CASSNWGGGDNGYTF.

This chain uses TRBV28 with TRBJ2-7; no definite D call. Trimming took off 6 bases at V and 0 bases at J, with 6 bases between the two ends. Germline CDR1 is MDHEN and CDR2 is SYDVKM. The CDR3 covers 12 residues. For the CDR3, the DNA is TGTGCCAGCAGCCAGGCCTCCTACGAGCAGTACTTC. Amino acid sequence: CASSQASYEQYF.

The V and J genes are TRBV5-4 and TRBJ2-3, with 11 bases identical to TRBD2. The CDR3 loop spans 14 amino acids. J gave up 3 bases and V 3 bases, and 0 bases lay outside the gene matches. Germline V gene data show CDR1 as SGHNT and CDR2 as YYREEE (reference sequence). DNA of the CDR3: TGTGCCAGCAGCTGGACTAGCGGGACAGATACGCAGTATTTT. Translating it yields CASSWTSGTDTQYF.

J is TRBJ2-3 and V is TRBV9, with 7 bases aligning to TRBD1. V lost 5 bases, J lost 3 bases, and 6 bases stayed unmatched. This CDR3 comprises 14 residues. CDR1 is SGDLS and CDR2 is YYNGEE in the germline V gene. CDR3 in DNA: TGTGCCAGCAGTCCAGGACAGGCTACAGATACGCAGTATTTT. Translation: CASSPGQATDTQYF.

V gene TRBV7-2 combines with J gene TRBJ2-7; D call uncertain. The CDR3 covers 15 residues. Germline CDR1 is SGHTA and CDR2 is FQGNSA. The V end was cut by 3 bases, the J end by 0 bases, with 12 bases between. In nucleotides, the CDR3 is TGTGCCAGCAGCTTTATTACTTTAGTCTCCTACGAGCAGTACTTC. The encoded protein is CASSFITLVSYEQYF.

The CDR3 loop reads CASSAVQGGSEAFF. The DNA for the CDR3 is TGTGCCAGCTCCGCGGTGCAGGGTGGGTCTGAAGCTTTCTTT. This sequence joins TRBV18 and TRBJ1-1; D is perhaps TRBD1 (5 bases). Per germline, CDR1 KGHSH and CDR2 LQKENI. Trimming left V 6 bases short and J 6 bases short, with 17 bases between. This CDR3 spans 14 amino acids.

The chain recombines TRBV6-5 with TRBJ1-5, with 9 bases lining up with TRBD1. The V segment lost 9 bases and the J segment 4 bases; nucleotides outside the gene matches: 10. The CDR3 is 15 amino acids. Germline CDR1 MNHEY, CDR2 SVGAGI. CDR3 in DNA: TGTGCCAGACTCCGGGACAGGGAGCTAAATCAGCCCCAGCATTTT. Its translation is CARLRDRELNQPQHF.

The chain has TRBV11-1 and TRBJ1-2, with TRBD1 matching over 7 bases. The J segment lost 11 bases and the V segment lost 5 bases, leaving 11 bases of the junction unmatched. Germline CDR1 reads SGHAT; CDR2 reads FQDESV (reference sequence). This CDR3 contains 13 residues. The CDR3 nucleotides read TGTGCCAGCAGCCGGGACAGCGGCATGGGGTACACCTTC. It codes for CASSRDSGMGYTF.